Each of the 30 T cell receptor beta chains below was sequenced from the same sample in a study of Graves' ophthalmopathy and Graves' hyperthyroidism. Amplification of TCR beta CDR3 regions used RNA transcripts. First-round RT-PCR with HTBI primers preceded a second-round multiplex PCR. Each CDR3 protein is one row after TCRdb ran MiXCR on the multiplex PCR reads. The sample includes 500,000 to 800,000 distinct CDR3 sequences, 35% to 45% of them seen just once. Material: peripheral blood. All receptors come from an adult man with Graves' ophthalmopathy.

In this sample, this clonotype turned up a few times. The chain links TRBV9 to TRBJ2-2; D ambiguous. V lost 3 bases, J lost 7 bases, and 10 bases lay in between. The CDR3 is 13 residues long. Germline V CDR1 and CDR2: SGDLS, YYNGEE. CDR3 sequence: CASSEMGGGELFF. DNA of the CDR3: TGTGCCAGCAGCGAGATGGGTGGCGGGGAGCTGTTTTTT. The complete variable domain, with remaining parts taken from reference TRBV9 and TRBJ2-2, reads DSGVTQTPKHLITATGQRVTLRCSPRSGDLSVYWYQQSLDQGLQFLIQYYNGEERAKGNILERFSAQQFPDLHSELNLSSLELGDSALYFCASSEMGGGELFFGEGSRLTVL.

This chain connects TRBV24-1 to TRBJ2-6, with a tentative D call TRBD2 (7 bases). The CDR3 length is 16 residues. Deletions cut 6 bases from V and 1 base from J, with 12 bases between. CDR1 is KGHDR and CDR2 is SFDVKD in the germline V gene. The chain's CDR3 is CATSYGGPSGANVLTF. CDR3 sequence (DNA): TGTGCCACCAGTTACGGGGGGCCGTCTGGGGCCAACGTCCTGACTTTC.

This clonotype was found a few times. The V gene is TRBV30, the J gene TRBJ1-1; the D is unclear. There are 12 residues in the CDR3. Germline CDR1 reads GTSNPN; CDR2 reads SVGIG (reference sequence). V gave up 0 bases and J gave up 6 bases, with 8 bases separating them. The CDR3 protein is CAWSVRRPEAFF. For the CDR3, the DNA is TGTGCCTGGAGTGTACGACGGCCTGAAGCTTTCTTT.

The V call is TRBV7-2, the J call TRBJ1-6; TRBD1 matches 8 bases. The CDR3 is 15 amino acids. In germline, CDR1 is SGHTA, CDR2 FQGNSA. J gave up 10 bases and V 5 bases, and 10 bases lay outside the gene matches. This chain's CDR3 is CASSSQGQGGSPLHF. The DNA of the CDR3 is TGTGCCAGCAGCAGCCAAGGACAGGGAGGGTCACCCCTCCACTTT.

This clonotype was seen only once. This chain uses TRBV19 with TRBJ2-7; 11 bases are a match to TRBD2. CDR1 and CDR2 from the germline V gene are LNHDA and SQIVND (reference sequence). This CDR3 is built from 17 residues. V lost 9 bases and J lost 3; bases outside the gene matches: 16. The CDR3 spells CASSQDGVLAGGYEQYF. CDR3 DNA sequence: TGTGCCAGCAGCCAAGATGGCGTCCTAGCGGGAGGCTACGAGCAGTACTTC.

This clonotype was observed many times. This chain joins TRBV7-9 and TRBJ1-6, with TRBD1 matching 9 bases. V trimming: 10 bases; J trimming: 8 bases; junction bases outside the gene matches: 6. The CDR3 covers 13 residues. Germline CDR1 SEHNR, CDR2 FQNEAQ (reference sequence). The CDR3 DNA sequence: TGTGCCAACACAGGACAGGGGCATTCACCCCTCCACTTT. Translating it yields CANTGQGHSPLHF.

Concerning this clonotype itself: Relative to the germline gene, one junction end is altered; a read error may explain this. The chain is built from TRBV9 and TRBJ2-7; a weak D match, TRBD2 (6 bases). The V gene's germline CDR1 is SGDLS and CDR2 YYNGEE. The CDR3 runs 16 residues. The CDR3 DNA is TGTGCCAGCAGCGTTTCCTTCACTAGCTTCCGCTACGGGCAGTACTTC. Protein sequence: CASSVSFTSFRYGQYF.

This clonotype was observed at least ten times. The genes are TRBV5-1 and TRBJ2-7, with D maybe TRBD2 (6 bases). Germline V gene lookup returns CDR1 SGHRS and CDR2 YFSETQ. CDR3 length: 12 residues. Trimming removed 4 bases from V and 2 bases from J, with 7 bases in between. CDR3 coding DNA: TGCGCCAGCAGCGGAGGGCCCTACGAGCAGTACTTC. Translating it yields CASSGGPYEQYF.

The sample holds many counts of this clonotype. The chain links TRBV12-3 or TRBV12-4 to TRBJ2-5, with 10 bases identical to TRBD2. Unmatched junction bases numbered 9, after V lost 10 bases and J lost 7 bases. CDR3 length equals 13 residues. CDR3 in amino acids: CATGAGGITTQYF. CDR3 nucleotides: TGTGCCACCGGAGCGGGGGGGATAACGACCCAGTACTTC.

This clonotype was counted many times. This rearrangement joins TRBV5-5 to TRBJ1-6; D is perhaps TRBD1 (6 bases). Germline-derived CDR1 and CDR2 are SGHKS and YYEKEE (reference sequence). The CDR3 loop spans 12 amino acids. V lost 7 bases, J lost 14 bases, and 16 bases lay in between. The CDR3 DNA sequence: TGTGCCAGCGGAGCTCAGGGGAAAGCCCTCCACTTT. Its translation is CASGAQGKALHF.

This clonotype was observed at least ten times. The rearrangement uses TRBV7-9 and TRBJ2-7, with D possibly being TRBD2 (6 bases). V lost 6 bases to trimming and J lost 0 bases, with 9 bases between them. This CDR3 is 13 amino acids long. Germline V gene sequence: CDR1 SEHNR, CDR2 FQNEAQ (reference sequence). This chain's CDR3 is CASRSGSSYEQYF. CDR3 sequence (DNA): TGTGCCAGCAGGTCCGGGAGCTCCTACGAGCAGTACTTC.

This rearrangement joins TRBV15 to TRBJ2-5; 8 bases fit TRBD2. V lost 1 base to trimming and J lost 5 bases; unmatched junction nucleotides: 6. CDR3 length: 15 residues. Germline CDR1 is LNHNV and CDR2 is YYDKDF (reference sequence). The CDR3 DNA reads TGTGCCACCAGCAGAGTCGGCGGGAGGAGGGAGACCCAGTACTTC. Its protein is CATSRVGGRRETQYF.

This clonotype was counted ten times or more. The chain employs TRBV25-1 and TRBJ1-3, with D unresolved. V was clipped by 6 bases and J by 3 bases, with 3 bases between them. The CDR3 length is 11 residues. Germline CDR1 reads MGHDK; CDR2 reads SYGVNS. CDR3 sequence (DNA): TGTGCCAGCAGCAATGGAAACACCATATATTTT. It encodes CASSNGNTIYF.

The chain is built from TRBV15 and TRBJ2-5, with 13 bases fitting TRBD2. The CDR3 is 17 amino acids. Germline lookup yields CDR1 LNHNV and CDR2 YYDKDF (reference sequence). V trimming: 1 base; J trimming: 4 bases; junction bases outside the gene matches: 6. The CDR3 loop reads CATSRGPTSGGGETQYF. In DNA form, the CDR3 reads TGTGCCACCAGCAGAGGCCCTACTAGCGGGGGGGGAGAGACCCAGTACTTC.

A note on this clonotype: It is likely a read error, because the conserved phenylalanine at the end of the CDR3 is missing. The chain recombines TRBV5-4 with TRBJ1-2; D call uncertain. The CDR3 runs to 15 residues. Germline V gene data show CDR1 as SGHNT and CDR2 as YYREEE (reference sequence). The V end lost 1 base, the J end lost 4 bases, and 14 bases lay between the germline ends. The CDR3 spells CASSLSPATVYGYTY. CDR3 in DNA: TGTGCCAGCAGCTTGTCCCCTGCAACAGTCTATGGCTACACCTAC.

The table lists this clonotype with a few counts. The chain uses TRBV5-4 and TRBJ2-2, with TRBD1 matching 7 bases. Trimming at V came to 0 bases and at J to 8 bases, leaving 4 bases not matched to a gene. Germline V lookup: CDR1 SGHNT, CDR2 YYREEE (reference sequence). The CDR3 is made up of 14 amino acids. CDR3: CASSLGDRAGELFF. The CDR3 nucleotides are TGTGCCAGCAGCTTGGGTGACAGGGCTGGGGAGCTGTTTTTT.

The CDR3 region is CATSDLRHTSNEQFF. The CDR3, as DNA: TGTGCCACCAGTGACCTTAGACACACGAGCAATGAGCAGTTCTTC. The V and J genes are TRBV24-1 and TRBJ2-1; D gene ambiguous. The CDR3 runs 15 residues. Germline V gene sequence: CDR1 KGHDR, CDR2 SFDVKD. Trimming stripped 4 bases from V and 6 bases from J, with 15 bases between.

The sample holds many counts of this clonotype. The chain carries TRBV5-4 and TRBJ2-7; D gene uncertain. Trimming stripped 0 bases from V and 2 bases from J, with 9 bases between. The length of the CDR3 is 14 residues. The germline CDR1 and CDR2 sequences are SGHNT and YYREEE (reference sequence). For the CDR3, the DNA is TGTGCCAGCAGCTTGGTGGCAGAACCCTACGAGCAGTACTTC. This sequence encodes CASSLVAEPYEQYF.

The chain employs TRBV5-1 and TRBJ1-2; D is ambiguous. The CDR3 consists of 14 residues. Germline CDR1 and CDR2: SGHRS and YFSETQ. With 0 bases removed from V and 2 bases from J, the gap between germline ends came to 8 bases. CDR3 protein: CASSLEQRNYGYTF. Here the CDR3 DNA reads TGCGCCAGCAGCTTGGAACAGCGAAACTATGGCTACACCTTC. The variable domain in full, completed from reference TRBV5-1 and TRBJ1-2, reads KAGVTQTPRYLIKTRGQQVTLSCSPISGHRSVSWYQQTPGQGLQFLFEYFSETQRNKGNFPGRFSGRQFSNSRSEMNVSTLELGDSALYLCASSLEQRNYGYTFGSGTRLTVV.

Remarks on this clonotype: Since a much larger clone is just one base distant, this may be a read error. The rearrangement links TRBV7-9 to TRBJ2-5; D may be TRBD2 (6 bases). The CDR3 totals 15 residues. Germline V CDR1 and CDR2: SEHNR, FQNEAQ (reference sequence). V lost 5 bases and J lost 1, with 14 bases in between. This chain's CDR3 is CASSGGLDVQETQYF. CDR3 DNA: TGTGCCAGCAGCGGAGGGCTAGACGTCCAAGAGACCCAGTACTTC.

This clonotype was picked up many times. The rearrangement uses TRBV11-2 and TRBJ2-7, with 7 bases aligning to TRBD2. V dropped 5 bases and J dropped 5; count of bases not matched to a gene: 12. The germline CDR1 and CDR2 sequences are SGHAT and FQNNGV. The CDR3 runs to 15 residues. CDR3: CASSPRGEGRDEQYF. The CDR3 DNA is TGTGCCAGCAGCCCCCGAGGGGAGGGCCGCGACGAGCAGTACTTC.

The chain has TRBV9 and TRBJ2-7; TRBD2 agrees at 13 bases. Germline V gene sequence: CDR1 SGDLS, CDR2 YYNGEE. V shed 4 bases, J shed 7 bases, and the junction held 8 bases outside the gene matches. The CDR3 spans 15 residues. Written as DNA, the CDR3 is TGTGCCAGCAGCCCCGGGACTAGCGGGACTAAAGAGCAGTACTTC. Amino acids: CASSPGTSGTKEQYF.

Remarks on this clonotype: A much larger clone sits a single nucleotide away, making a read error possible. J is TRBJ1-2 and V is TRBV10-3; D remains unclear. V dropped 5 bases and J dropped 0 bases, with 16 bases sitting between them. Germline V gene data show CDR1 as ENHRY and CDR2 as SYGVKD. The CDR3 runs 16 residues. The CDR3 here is CAISYHSRIANYGYTF. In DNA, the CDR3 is TGTGCCATCAGTTACCACAGCCGGATAGCTAACTATGGCTACACCTTC.

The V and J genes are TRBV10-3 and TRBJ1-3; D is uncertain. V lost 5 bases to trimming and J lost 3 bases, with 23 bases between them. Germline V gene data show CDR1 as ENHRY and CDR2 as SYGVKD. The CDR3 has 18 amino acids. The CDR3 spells CAISYLTVTSDRGNTIYF. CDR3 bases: TGTGCCATCAGTTACCTAACGGTGACGTCCGATCGTGGAAACACCATATATTTT.

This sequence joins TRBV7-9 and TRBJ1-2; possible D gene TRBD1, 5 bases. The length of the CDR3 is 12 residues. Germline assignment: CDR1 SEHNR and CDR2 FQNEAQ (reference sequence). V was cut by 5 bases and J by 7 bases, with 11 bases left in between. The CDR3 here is CASSLSGIGYTF. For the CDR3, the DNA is TGTGCCAGCAGCCTGTCAGGGATTGGCTACACCTTC.

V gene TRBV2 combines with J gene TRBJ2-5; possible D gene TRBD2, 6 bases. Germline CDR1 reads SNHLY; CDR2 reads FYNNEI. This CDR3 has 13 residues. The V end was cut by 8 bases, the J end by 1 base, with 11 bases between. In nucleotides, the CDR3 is TGTGCCAGCGGCCGGGACTCCCAAGAGACCCAGTACTTC. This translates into CASGRDSQETQYF.

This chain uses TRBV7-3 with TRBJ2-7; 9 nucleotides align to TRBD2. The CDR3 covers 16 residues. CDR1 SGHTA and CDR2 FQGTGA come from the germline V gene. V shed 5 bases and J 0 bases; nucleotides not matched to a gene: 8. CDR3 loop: CASSQDLAGSSYEQYF. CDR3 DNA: TGTGCCAGCAGCCAAGACCTAGCGGGGAGCTCCTACGAGCAGTACTTC. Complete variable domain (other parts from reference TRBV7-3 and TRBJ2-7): GAGVSQTPSNKVTEKGKYVELRCDPISGHTALYWYRQSLGQGPEFLIYFQGTGAADDSGLPNDRFFAVRPEGSVSTLKIQRTERGDSAVYLCASSQDLAGSSYEQYFGPGTRLTVT.

CDR3 nucleotide sequence: TGTGCCATCAGACCCGGGGACTCCTACGAGCAGTACTTC. Protein sequence: CAIRPGDSYEQYF. The genes are TRBV25-1 and TRBJ2-7, with a possible D match to TRBD2 (5 bases). CDR3 length: 13 residues. In germline, CDR1 is MGHDK, CDR2 SYGVNS. Trimming removed 10 bases from V and 0 bases from J, with 13 bases in between.

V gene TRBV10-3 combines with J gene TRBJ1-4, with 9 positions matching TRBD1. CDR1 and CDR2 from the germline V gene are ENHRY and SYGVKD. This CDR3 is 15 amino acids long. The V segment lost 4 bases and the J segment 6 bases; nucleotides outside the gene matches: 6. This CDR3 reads CAISGKQGADEKLFF. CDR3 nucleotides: TGTGCCATCAGTGGCAAACAGGGGGCGGATGAAAAACTGTTTTTT.

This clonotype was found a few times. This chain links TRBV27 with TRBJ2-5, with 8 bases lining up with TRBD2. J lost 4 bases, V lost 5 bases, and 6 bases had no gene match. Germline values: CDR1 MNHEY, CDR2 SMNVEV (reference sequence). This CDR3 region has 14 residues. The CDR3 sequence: CASSPGLAAETQYF. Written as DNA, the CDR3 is TGTGCCAGCAGTCCCGGACTAGCCGCAGAGACCCAGTACTTC.